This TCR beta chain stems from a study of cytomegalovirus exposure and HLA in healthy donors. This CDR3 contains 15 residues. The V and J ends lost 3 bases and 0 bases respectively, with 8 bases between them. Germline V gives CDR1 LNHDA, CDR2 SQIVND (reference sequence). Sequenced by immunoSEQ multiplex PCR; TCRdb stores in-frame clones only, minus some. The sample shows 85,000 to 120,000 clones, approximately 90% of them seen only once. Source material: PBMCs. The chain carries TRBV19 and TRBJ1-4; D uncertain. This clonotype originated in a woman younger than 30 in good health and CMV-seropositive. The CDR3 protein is CASSIRRATNEKLFF. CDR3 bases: TGTGCCAGTAGTATCAGGCGTGCAACTAATGAAAAACTGTTTTTT.